This TCR beta chain was documented in a study of cytomegalovirus exposure and HLA in healthy donors. The overall study: Across 300 to 400 genotyped donors, around 82% landed in the Caucasian-associated ancestry cluster.

CDR3 size: 17 residues. Germline V gene data show CDR1 as SGHAT and CDR2 as FQDESV (reference sequence). Trimming took off 0 bases at V and 6 bases at J, with 19 bases between the two ends. The study's findings and limits: In presence/absence analyses, roughly uniform sequencing depth across donors was assumed. Researchers counted around 150 TCR beta chains as cytomegalovirus-associated.

About this clone itself: The antigen is unknown.

Vbeta (60) and Jbeta (13) primers were used in the PCR. Source study methods: A later analysis tallied tens of millions of unique TCR beta chains, about 12 million of them shared. Here immunoSEQ multiplex PCR was the method, and the copy in TCRdb shows in-frame clones only, minus some. Clone size and V and J calls were adopted from that table, with D and trimming inferred from the DNA. This repertoire shows about 170,000 clones, 65% to 80% found once; its top ten account for roughly 2%. Sequenced sample: PBMCs. The chain carries TRBV11-1 and TRBJ2-3, with a tentative D call TRBD1 (5 bases). The sequence derives from a female donor in good health and CMV-seronegative. The CDR3 DNA follows: TGTGCCAGCAGCTTAGCGGGATTTTACAGGTTGGACGATACGCAGTATTTT. It encodes CASSLAGFYRLDDTQYF. The whole variable domain, filled in from reference TRBV11-1 and TRBJ2-3, reads EAEVAQSPRYKITEKSQAVAFWCDPISGHATLYWYRQILGQGPELLVQFQDESVVDDSQLPKDRFSAERLKGVDSTLKIQPAELGDSAMYLCASSLAGFYRLDDTQYFGPGTRLTVL.